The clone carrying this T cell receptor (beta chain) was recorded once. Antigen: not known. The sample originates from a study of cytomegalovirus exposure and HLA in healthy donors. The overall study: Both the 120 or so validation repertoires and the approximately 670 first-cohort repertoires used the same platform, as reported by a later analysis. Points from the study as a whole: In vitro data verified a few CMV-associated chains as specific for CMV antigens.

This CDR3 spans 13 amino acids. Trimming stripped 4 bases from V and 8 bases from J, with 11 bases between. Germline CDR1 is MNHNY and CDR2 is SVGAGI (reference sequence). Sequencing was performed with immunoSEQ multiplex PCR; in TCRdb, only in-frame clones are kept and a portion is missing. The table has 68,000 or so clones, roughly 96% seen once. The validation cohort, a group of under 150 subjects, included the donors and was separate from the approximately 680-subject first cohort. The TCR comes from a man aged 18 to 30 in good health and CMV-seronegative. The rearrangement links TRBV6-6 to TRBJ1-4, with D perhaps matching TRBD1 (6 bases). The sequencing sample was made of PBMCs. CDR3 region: CASSSRGREKLFF. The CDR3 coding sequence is TGTGCCAGCAGTTCCAGGGGCCGGGAAAAACTGTTTTTT.